These 7 T cell receptor beta chains came from one sample sequenced in a study of post-analysis software for immune sequencing data. Unique molecular identifiers had been added to the TCR beta cDNA libraries. Each CDR3 protein gets one entry after TCRdb re-called the PCR reads with MiXCR. The data hold fewer than 850,000 distinct CDR3 sequences, with 25% to 30% observed a single time. No antigens are known for them. Points from the study as a whole: With TRBV5-6, TRBV5-1 and TRBV20-1 included, about five TRBV segments were more frequent in patients than in controls.

Sample: blood. These receptors were obtained from a girl under 18 with multiple sclerosis.

The chain has TRBV12-3 or TRBV12-4 and TRBJ1-4; TRBD1 might be the D (5 bases). The CDR3 spans 18 residues. Trimming pared 5 bases from V and 8 bases from J, leaving 27 bases between. CDR3 DNA: TGTGCCAGCAGTCCCTATCCCATAGGGACCCCAAGTGGCGAAAAACTGTTTTTT. Its translation: CASSPYPIGTPSGEKLFF.

The chain uses TRBV7-2 and TRBJ2-5; D not resolved. The assigned J gene may be wrong: the sequence end matches TRBJ2-7 better. The germline CDR1 and CDR2 sequences are SGHTA and FQGNSA. The CDR3 is 16 amino acids. DNA for the CDR3: TGTGCCAGCAGCTTAGGTCACATCGCGACGTCCTACGAGCAGTACTTC. Amino acid sequence: CASSLGHIATSYEQYF.

The chain combines TRBV29-1 with TRBJ1-1; D is possibly TRBD1 (5 bases). The CDR3 covers 13 residues. Trimming took off 4 bases at V and 4 bases at J, with 13 bases between the two ends. In germline, CDR1 is SQVTM, CDR2 ANQGSEA. Here the CDR3 DNA reads TGCAGCGTTGTAAAAGGGGCGAGCACTGAAGCTTTCTTT. Its translation is CSVVKGASTEAFF.

V is TRBV7-2 and J is TRBJ2-1; 12 bases align to TRBD1. The germline V gene has CDR1 SGHTA and CDR2 FQGNSA. CDR3 length: 18 amino acids. The V and J ends lost 1 base and 9 bases, in that order; junction bases with no gene match: 13. The CDR3 DNA sequence: TGTGCCAGCAGCTTAGGGGGCTCCCGGGACAGGGGGCAAGGTGAGCAGTTCTTC. This codes for CASSLGGSRDRGQGEQFF.

The sample holds a few counts of this clonotype. The chain is built from TRBV6-1 and TRBJ2-1; 7 nucleotides match TRBD1. The CDR3 length is 18 residues. The V gene's germline CDR1 is MNHNS and CDR2 SASEGT. V trimming: 6 bases; J trimming: 8 bases; junction bases outside the gene matches: 22. The CDR3 protein is CASRRIAMGQGEMYEQFF. The CDR3 coding sequence is TGTGCCAGCAGGAGAATAGCCATGGGGCAGGGGGAGATGTATGAGCAGTTCTTC.

The chain couples TRBV7-9 to TRBJ1-2, with a tentative D call TRBD1 (5 bases). From germline, CDR1 is SEHNR and CDR2 FQNEAQ (reference sequence). The CDR3 is made up of 15 amino acids. V shed 4 bases and J shed 4 bases, with 16 bases lying between them. The CDR3 loop is CASSSPGHPAYGYTF. CDR3 nucleotides: TGTGCCAGCAGCTCCCCGGGGCACCCGGCCTATGGCTACACCTTC.

Many counts were recorded for this clonotype. The V and J genes are TRBV20-1 and TRBJ2-5; possibly TRBD1 for D (6 bases). The V gene's germline CDR1 is DFQATT and CDR2 SNEGSKA (reference sequence). The CDR3 has 11 amino acids. CDR3 residues: CSAQGGETQYF. Here the CDR3 DNA reads TGCAGCGCTCAAGGGGGTGAGACCCAGTACTTC.